Presented here are 28 T cell receptor beta chains from one specimen sequenced in a study of T cells in Graves' hyperthyroidism and ophthalmopathy. From RNA transcripts, TCR beta CDR3 regions were amplified. TCR CDR3 underwent first-round RT-PCR with the HTBI primer set. TCRdb redid the calling of the multiplex PCR reads with MiXCR, one entry per CDR3 protein. Of a few hundred thousand distinct CDR3 sequences in the sample, just over 45% were seen once. The sample comprised peripheral blood or thyroid tissue (not recorded which). These receptor sequences come from a woman under 30 with Graves' hyperthyroidism.

This clonotype has more than one count but fewer than ten. This chain joins TRBV19 and TRBJ1-1; D unresolved. This CDR3 region has 13 residues. V gave up 7 bases and J gave up 6 bases, with 15 bases separating them. Looked up from germline, CDR1 is LNHDA and CDR2 is SQIVND (reference sequence). CDR3 sequence reads: CASKTDIMPEAFF. Written as DNA, the CDR3 is TGTGCCAGTAAGACCGACATAATGCCTGAAGCTTTCTTT.

V usage is TRBV20-1 and J usage is TRBJ2-5; TRBD1 aligns across 7 bases. Germline V lookup: CDR1 DFQATT, CDR2 SNEGSKA (reference sequence). CDR3 length: 15 amino acids. V lost 0 bases to trimming and J lost 7 bases; unmatched junction nucleotides: 11. The CDR3 sequence is CSARDWVRGTATQYF. Written as DNA, the CDR3 is TGCAGTGCTAGAGATTGGGTCAGGGGGACCGCGACCCAGTACTTC.

V is TRBV7-2 and J is TRBJ2-3, with 8 bases identical to TRBD2. This CDR3 region has 14 residues. Germline CDR1 and CDR2: SGHTA and FQGNSA. Trimming cost V 5 bases and J 6 bases; bases outside gene matches: 7. The CDR3 region is CASSPSRGRDTQYF. For the CDR3, the DNA is TGTGCCAGCAGCCCGTCCCGCGGGAGGGATACGCAGTATTTT.

The chain is built from TRBV2 and TRBJ1-1; the D is unclear. Trimming took 5 bases from V and 1 from J, leaving 14 bases between them. Germline V lookup: CDR1 SNHLY, CDR2 FYNNEI. The CDR3 length is 15 residues. The CDR3 coding sequence is TGTGCCAGCAGTTTAACGTCAGTGGGGAACACTGAAGCTTTCTTT. Encoded protein: CASSLTSVGNTEAFF.

This clonotype was detected only a few times. This sequence joins TRBV19 and TRBJ1-6; D uncertain. CDR3 length equals 15 residues. The V and J ends lost 6 bases and 8 bases respectively, with 17 bases between them. Germline V gives CDR1 LNHDA, CDR2 SQIVND (reference sequence). CDR3 bases: TGTGCCAGTAGGTTTGTTGCTACCGGGGATTCACCCCTCCACTTT. This encodes CASRFVATGDSPLHF.

The J gene is TRBJ1-1, the V gene TRBV19, with D possibly TRBD1 on 5 matching bases. This CDR3 spans 15 amino acids. CDR1 and CDR2 (germline): LNHDA, SQIVND (reference sequence). V was trimmed by 5 bases and J by 4 bases, leaving 17 bases between them. The CDR3: CASSPAGAWGTEAFF. The CDR3 region has the DNA TGTGCCAGTAGTCCCGCCGGGGCCTGGGGCACTGAAGCTTTCTTT.

This clonotype was detected a few times. The chain has TRBV2 and TRBJ1-2, with no clear D. This CDR3 is 15 amino acids long. Germline CDR1 is SNHLY and CDR2 is FYNNEI. V lost 10 bases to trimming and J lost 5 bases, with 23 bases between them. The CDR3: CATGLDQLLKYGYTF. Written as DNA, the CDR3 is TGTGCCACCGGATTGGACCAACTGCTTAAATATGGCTACACCTTC.

This clonotype was detected once. The chain joins TRBV21-1 to TRBJ1-2. TRBV21-1 is noted as a pseudogene. The length of the CDR3 is 15 residues. This CDR3 reads CASSTDRASNYGYTF. CDR3 DNA sequence: TGTGCCAGCAGCACAGACAGGGCCTCCAACTATGGCTACACCTTC.

This clonotype showed up many times. V usage is TRBV24-1 and J usage is TRBJ2-7, with TRBD1 matching 9 bases. CDR3 length: 13 residues. V was clipped by 4 bases and J by 9 bases; unmatched bases: 6. The germline V gene has CDR1 KGHDR and CDR2 SFDVKD. The chain's CDR3 is CATSDRDRDAQYF. CDR3 coding DNA: TGTGCCACCAGTGACCGGGACAGGGATGCGCAGTACTTC.

Worth noting for this clonotype: One base away lies a much larger clone, so this may be a sequencing read error. The chain carries TRBV29-1 and TRBJ1-2; weak D call: TRBD1 (6 bases). Germline lookup yields CDR1 SQVTM and CDR2 ANQGSEA. The CDR3 is 16 residues long. The CDR3 here is CSVNREGGNPNHGYTF. The DNA for the CDR3 is TGCAGCGTTAACCGGGAGGGGGGAAACCCTAACCATGGCTACACCTTC.

The chain couples TRBV14 to TRBJ2-5; 7 positions agree with TRBD2. The CDR3 spans 15 residues. Germline CDR1 reads SGHDN; CDR2 reads FVKESK. Trimming cost V 4 bases and J 1 base; bases outside gene matches: 6. CDR3 bases: TGTGCCAGCAGCCGTACGGGGGGAGCCCAAGAGACCCAGTACTTC. Encoded protein: CASSRTGGAQETQYF. The full variable domain, completed using reference TRBV14 and TRBJ2-5, is EAGVTQFPSHSVIEKGQTVTLRCDPISGHDNLYWYRRVMGKEIKFLLHFVKESKQDESGMPNNRFLAERTGGTYSTLKVQPAELEDSGVYFCASSRTGGAQETQYFGPGTRLLVL.

The chain is built from TRBV7-2 and TRBJ2-7, with TRBD2 identical over 14 bases. The J segment lost 5 bases and the V segment lost 0 bases, leaving 6 bases of the junction unmatched. CDR3 length equals 17 residues. CDR1 and CDR2 from the germline V gene are SGHTA and FQGNSA. CDR3 residues: CASSLARLAGGYNEQYF. The CDR3 coding sequence is TGTGCCAGCAGCTTAGCTAGACTAGCGGGAGGGTACAACGAGCAGTACTTC.

This clonotype was picked up one time. The rearrangement joins TRBV7-9 to TRBJ2-5; D tentatively fits TRBD1 or TRBD2 (7 bases each). Per the germline V gene, CDR1 is SEHNR and CDR2 is FQNEAQ (reference sequence). V lost 4 bases to trimming and J lost 5 bases, with 17 bases between them. This CDR3 contains 15 residues. The CDR3 sequence: CASSSWEGAAETQYF. The CDR3 DNA reads as TGTGCCAGCAGCTCATGGGAGGGGGCGGCGGAGACCCAGTACTTC.

As concerns this clonotype: With a much larger clone just one base away, this may be a read error. The chain employs TRBV10-3 and TRBJ1-3; 8 positions agree with TRBD1. Germline V lookup: CDR1 ENHRY, CDR2 SYGVKD. The CDR3 extends over 14 amino acids. The CDR3 coding sequence is TGTGCCAGCAGTGGACAGGGACCCCGAAACACCATATATTTT. Encoded protein: CASSGQGPRNTIYF.

Remarks on this clonotype: The junction and the germline gene differ at one end; a read error may be behind it. The rearrangement links TRBV7-8 to TRBJ2-7, with D perhaps matching TRBD2 (5 bases). The CDR3 is 13 residues long. Germline-derived CDR1 and CDR2 are SGHVS and FQNEAQ. This chain's CDR3 is CASSLVVDYEQHF. CDR3 nucleotide sequence: TGTGCCAGCAGCTTAGTCGTTGACTACGAGCAGCACTTC.

The chain couples TRBV10-3 to TRBJ1-2; TRBD1 matches 9 bases. The germline CDR1 and CDR2 sequences are ENHRY and SYGVKD. The length of the CDR3 is 13 residues. The trim removed 6 bases at V and 6 bases at J, leaving 5 bases unmatched. This CDR3 reads CAIRRTGVDGYTF. The DNA of the CDR3 is TGTGCCATCAGAAGGACAGGGGTGGATGGCTACACCTTC.

CDR3 region: CASRDRDRIYGYTF. The CDR3 nucleotides read TGTGCCAGCAGGGATCGCGACAGGATCTATGGCTACACCTTC. The V call is TRBV2, the J call TRBJ1-2, with a possible D match to TRBD1 (6 bases). Germline CDR1 reads SNHLY; CDR2 reads FYNNEI. The CDR3 length is 14 residues. Trimming took 6 bases from V and 4 from J, leaving 15 bases between them.

This clonotype showed up many times. The chain links TRBV10-2 to TRBJ2-7, with 9 bases lining up with TRBD1. V lost 6 bases to trimming and J lost 6 bases; unmatched junction nucleotides: 3. Germline loops: CDR1 WSHSY, CDR2 SAAADI. The CDR3 contains 12 residues. This chain's CDR3 is CASRDRGFEQYF. Here the CDR3 DNA reads TGCGCCAGCAGGGACAGGGGTTTCGAGCAGTACTTC.

The genes are TRBV2 and TRBJ2-7; D unclear. CDR3 length: 13 residues. Germline V gene lookup returns CDR1 SNHLY and CDR2 FYNNEI. V was cut by 5 bases and J by 2 bases, with 10 bases left in between. The CDR3 sequence is CASSRTRAYEQYF. The CDR3 nucleotides read TGTGCCAGCAGTCGAACACGGGCCTACGAGCAGTACTTC.

This clonotype was detected ten times or more. The DNA for the CDR3 is TGTGCCAGCAGCTTAAGCTTGGGTCGGTCTGGCTACACCTTC. Amino acid sequence: CASSLSLGRSGYTF. The chain has TRBV7-9 and TRBJ1-2, with D unresolved. V was trimmed by 2 bases and J by 7 bases, leaving 14 bases between them. Germline CDR1 is SEHNR and CDR2 is FQNEAQ (reference sequence). CDR3 length equals 14 residues.

A few counts support this clonotype. This rearrangement joins TRBV19 to TRBJ1-6; no clear D. V lost 11 bases to trimming and J lost 8 bases, with 13 bases between them. CDR1 LNHDA and CDR2 SQIVND come from the germline V gene (reference sequence). This CDR3 region has 12 residues. This CDR3 reads CAGNRGYSPLHF. Here the CDR3 DNA reads TGTGCCGGAAATCGGGGTTATTCACCCCTCCACTTT. Together with reference TRBV19 and TRBJ1-6, the CDR3 gives the full variable domain: DGGITQSPKYLFRKEGQNVTLSCEQNLNHDAMYWYRQDPGQGLRLIYYSQIVNDFQKGDIAEGYSVSREKKESFPLTVTSAQKNPTAFYLCAGNRGYSPLHFGNGTRLTVT.

The rearrangement links TRBV24-1 to TRBJ2-7; D may be TRBD2 (5 bases). V lost 3 bases, J lost 2 bases, and 13 bases lay in between. CDR3 length: 15 amino acids. The germline V gene has CDR1 KGHDR and CDR2 SFDVKD. The CDR3 DNA sequence: TGTGCCACCAGTGATCCACGAGGGTTTCCCTACGAGCAGTACTTC. Its translation: CATSDPRGFPYEQYF.

There are a few counts of this clonotype. The chain has TRBV20-1 and TRBJ2-5; 8 positions match TRBD2. There are 15 residues in the CDR3. In germline, CDR1 is DFQATT, CDR2 SNEGSKA (reference sequence). CDR3 coding DNA: TGCAGACCGGGCGGGGGGCCACCTGGGCGAGAGACCCAGTACTTC. This codes for CRPGGGPPGRETQYF.

The rearrangement uses TRBV7-2 and TRBJ2-7; 7 nucleotides line up with TRBD2. With 5 bases clipped from V and 1 base from J, the junction kept 11 bases outside the gene matches. Germline CDR1 is SGHTA and CDR2 is FQGNSA. CDR3 length: 16 residues. CDR3 residues: CASSQLALAESYEQYF. CDR3 in DNA: TGTGCCAGCAGCCAGCTGGCCCTAGCGGAATCCTACGAGCAGTACTTC.

This clonotype came up many times. V gene TRBV12-3 or TRBV12-4 combines with J gene TRBJ2-5; D is perhaps TRBD1 (6 bases). The CDR3 has 14 residues. V lost 6 bases and J 2 bases, leaving 13 bases between the germline ends. This CDR3 is CASSPGTMQETQYF. In nucleotides, the CDR3 is TGTGCCAGCAGCCCCGGGACAATGCAAGAGACCCAGTACTTC.

The DNA of the CDR3 is TGTGCCAGCAGCCAAGATAGGCACCCTAATGAAAAACTGTTTTTT. Amino acid sequence: CASSQDRHPNEKLFF. J is TRBJ1-4 and V is TRBV4-2; D not certain. Deletions cut 0 bases from V and 3 bases from J, with 8 bases between. The CDR3 totals 15 residues. Germline V gene data show CDR1 as LGHNA and CDR2 as YNFKEQ.

The CDR3 loop reads CSLSGGRGYTF. The CDR3 coding sequence is TGCAGTTTATCAGGGGGCCGTGGCTACACCTTC. The genes are TRBV20-1 and TRBJ1-2, with 8 bases identical to TRBD1. With V trimmed by 8 bases and J by 7 bases, 6 bases remained unmatched. The CDR3 runs to 11 residues. Germline CDR1 DFQATT, CDR2 SNEGSKA (reference sequence).

V is TRBV5-1 and J is TRBJ2-7; D is unclear. CDR3 length: 12 residues. Germline CDR1 and CDR2: SGHRS and YFSETQ. V was clipped by 7 bases and J by 5 bases, with 13 bases between them. Written as DNA, the CDR3 is TGCGCCAGCCTGCCCTCTGGCCACGAGCAGTACTTC. Its protein product is CASLPSGHEQYF.